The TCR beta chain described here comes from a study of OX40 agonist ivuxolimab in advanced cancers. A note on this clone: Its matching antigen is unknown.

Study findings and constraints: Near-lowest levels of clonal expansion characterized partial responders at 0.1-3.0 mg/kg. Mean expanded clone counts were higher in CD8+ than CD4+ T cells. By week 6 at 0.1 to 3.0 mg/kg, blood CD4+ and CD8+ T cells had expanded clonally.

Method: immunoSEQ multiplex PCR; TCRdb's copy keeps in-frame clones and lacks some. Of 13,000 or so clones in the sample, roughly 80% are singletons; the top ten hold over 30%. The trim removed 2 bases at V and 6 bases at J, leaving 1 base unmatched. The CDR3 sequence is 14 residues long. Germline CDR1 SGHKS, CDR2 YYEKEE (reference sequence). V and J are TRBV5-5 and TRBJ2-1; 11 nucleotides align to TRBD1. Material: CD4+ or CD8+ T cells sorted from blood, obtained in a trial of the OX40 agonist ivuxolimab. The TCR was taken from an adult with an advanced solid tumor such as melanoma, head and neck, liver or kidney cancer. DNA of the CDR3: TGTGCCAGCAGCTTAGGGACAGGGGGCAATGAGCAGTTCTTC. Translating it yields CASSLGTGGNEQFF. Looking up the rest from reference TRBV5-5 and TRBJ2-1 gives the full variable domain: DAGVTQSPTHLIKTRGQQVTLRCSPISGHKSVSWYQQVLGQGPQFIFQYYEKEERGRGNFPDRFSARQFPNYSSELNVNALLLGDSALYLCASSLGTGGNEQFFGPGTRLTVL.